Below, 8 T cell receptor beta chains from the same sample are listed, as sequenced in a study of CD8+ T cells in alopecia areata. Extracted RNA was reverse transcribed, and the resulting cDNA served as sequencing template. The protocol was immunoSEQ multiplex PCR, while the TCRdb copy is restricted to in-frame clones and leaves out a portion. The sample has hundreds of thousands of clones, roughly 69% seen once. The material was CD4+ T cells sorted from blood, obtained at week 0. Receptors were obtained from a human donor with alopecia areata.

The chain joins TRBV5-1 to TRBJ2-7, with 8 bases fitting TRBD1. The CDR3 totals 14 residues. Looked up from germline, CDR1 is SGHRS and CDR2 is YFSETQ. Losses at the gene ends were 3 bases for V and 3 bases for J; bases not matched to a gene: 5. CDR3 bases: TGCGCCAGCAGCTCCGGGACAGGAGGCTACGAGCAGTACTTC. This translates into CASSSGTGGYEQYF.

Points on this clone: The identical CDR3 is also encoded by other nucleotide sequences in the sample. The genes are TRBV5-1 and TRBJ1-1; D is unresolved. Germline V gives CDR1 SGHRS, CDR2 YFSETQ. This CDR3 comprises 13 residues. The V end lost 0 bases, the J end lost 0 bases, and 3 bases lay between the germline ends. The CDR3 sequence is CASSLAVNTEAFF. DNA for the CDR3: TGCGCCAGCAGCTTGGCGGTGAACACTGAAGCTTTCTTT. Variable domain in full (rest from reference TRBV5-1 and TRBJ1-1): KAGVTQTPRYLIKTRGQQVTLSCSPISGHRSVSWYQQTPGQGLQFLFEYFSETQRNKGNFPGRFSGRQFSNSRSEMNVSTLELGDSALYLCASSLAVNTEAFFGQGTRLTVV.

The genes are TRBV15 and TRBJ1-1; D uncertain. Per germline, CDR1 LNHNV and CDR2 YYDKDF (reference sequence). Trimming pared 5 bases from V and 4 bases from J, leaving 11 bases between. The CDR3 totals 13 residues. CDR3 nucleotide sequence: TGTGCCACCAGCGGAGTGGTTGGCACTGAAGCTTTCTTT. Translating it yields CATSGVVGTEAFF. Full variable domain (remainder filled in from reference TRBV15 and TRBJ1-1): DAMVIQNPRYQVTQFGKPVTLSCSQTLNHNVMYWYQQKSSQAPKLLFHYYDKDFNNEADTPDNFQSRRPNTSFCFLDIRSPGLGDTAMYLCATSGVVGTEAFFGQGTRLTVV.

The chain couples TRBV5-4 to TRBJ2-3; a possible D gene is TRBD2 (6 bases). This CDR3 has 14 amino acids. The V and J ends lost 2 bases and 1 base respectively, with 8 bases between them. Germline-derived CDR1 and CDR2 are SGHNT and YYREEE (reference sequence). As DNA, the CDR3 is TGTGCCAGCAGCTTACCGGGGGGCACAGATACGCAGTATTTT. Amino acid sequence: CASSLPGGTDTQYF.

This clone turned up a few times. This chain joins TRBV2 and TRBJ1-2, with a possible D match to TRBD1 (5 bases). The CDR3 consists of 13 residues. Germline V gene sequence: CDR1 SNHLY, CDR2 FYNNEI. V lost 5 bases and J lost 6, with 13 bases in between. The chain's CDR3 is CASSLGRADGYTF. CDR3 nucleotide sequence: TGTGCCAGCAGTTTGGGACGGGCGGATGGCTACACCTTC.

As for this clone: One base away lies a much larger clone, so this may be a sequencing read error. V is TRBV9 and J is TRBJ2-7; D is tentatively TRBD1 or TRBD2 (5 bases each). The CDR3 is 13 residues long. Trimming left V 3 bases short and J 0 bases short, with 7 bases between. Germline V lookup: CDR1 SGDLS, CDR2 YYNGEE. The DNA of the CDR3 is TGTGCCAGCAGCGCAGGGAGCTCCTACGAGCAGTACTTC. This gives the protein CASSAGSSYEQYF. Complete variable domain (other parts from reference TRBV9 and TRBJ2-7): DSGVTQTPKHLITATGQRVTLRCSPRSGDLSVYWYQQSLDQGLQFLIQYYNGEERAKGNILERFSAQQFPDLHSELNLSSLELGDSALYFCASSAGSSYEQYFGPGTRLTVT.

For the CDR3, the DNA is TGCAGCGTTGGGGATTACACTGAAGCTTTCTTT. It yields the protein CSVGDYTEAFF. The chain couples TRBV29-1 to TRBJ1-1; D is unclear. The V gene's germline CDR1 is SQVTM and CDR2 ANQGSEA. This CDR3 is built from 11 residues. The V gene lost 4 bases and the J gene lost 3 bases, with 6 bases spanning the gap.

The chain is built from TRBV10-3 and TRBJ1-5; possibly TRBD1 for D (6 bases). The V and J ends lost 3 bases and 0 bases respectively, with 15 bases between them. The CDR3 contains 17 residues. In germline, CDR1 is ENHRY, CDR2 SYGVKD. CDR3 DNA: TGTGCCATCAGTGACGCGTGGGGGCTGGATAGCAATCAGCCCCAGCATTTT. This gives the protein CAISDAWGLDSNQPQHF.